This T cell receptor beta chain originates from a study of PD-1 blockade in mismatch repair-deficient tumors. Study-level findings and limits: After pembrolizumab, tumor-resident clones rose rapidly, then generally contracted before radiologic responses.

The table came from immunoSEQ multiplex PCR; TCRdb's copy has only in-frame clones and leaves some out. The sample lists approximately 100,000 clones; 82% were seen once. Remarks on this clone: Its antigen is currently unknown.

CDR1 and CDR2 (germline): SGHRS, YFSETQ. The CDR3 runs to 16 residues. Trimming removed 4 bases at V and 7 bases at J, with 23 bases between. A few pembrolizumab responders had their TCRs sequenced. The sequences come from peripheral blood, collected roughly 35 weeks after starting pembrolizumab. V gene TRBV5-1 combines with J gene TRBJ1-2; a weak D match, TRBD1 (6 bases). The TCR was taken from an adult with mismatch repair-deficient cancer. CDR3 in amino acids: CASSPRGGGELSGYTF. CDR3 nucleotide sequence: TGCGCCAGCAGCCCCCGGGGAGGGGGTGAATTGAGTGGCTACACCTTC.